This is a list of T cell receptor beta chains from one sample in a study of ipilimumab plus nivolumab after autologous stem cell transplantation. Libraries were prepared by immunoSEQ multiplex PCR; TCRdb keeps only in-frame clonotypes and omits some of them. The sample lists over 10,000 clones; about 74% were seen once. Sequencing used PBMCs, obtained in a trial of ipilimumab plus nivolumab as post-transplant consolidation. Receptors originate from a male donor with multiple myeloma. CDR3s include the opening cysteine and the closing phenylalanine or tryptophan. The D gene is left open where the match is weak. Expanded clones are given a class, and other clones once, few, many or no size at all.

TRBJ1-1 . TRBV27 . TGTGCCAGCAGTTTATCCGGGGCCGGGAACACTGAAGCTTTCTTT CASSLSGAGNTEAFF
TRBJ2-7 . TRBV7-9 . TGTGCCAGCAGCTTCACCACGGGGTGGGGTCCTAACTACGAGCAGTACTTC CASSFTTGWGPNYEQYF
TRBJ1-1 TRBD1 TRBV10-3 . TGTGCCATCAGTGAGTTTCAGGGGGCTGAAGCTTTCTTT CAISEFQGAEAFF
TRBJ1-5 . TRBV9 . TGTGATCCACCGACTTGGAACAATCAGCCCCAGCATTTT CDPPTWNNQPQHF
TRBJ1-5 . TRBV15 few TGTGCCACCAGCAGTAGCCTAAACAGGGGCAATCAGCCCCAGCATTTT CATSSSLNRGNQPQHF
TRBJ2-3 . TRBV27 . TGTGCCAGCAGTTATCTCGGCGATACGCAGTATTTT CASSYLGDTQYF
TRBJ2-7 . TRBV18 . TGTGCCAGCTCCCCAGTAATCCACGAGCAGTACTTC CASSPVIHEQYF
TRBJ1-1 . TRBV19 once TGTGCCAGTAGTAACCCCTTCATGAAAAGGACAGATGGGACTGAAGCTTTCTTT CASSNPFMKRTDGTEAFF
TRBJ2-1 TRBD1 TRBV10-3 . TGTGCCATCAGGTTTTCCACCGGGACAGGGGGGAATAATGAGCAGTTCTTC CAIRFSTGTGGNNEQFF
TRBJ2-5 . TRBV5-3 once TGTGCCAGCAGCTTTACCCAGGGACGAAAGACCCAGTACTTC CASSFTQGRKTQYF
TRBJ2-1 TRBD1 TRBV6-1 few TGTGCCAGCAGGGGGGACAGCAGATACAATGAGCAGTTCTTC CASRGDSRYNEQFF
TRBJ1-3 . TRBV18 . TGTGCCAGCTCCCCAACAGGGACGGAAAACACCATATATTTT CASSPTGTENTIYF
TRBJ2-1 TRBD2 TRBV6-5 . TGTGCCAGCAGTTCACCGGGACTAGCGGGGAAGCAGTTCTTC CASSSPGLAGKQFF
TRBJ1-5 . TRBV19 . TGTGCCAGTAGTATCCCAGGGAATAGCAATCAGCCCCAGCATTTT CASSIPGNSNQPQHF
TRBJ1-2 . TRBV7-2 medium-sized TGTGCCAGCAGCTTAGCGTCAGGCTACTATGGCTACACCTTC CASSLASGYYGYTF
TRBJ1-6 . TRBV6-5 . TGTGCCAGCAGTTACAAGGATTCACCCCTCCACTTT CASSYKDSPLHF
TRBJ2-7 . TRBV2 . TGTGCCAGCAGCTCGTCCCGGGTCTCCACGACCCTCGAGCAGTACTTC CASSSSRVSTTLEQYF
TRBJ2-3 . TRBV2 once TGTGCCAGCAGTCGCGAGGGGACGGCGCAGTATTTT CASSREGTAQYF
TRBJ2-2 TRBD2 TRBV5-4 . TGTGCCAGCATCCAGGGGACTAGCGACGGGGAGCTGTTTTTT CASIQGTSDGELFF
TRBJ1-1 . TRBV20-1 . TGCAGTGCTAGATCGGGGGTCGAAGCTTTCTTT CSARSGVEAFF
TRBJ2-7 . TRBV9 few TGTGCCAGCGGGGGGAGAGGGGGCCCGGGAAGGGAGCAGTACTTC CASGGRGGPGREQYF
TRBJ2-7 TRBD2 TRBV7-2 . TGTGCCAGCAGCTCATATCAAGCGGGACTCTTATACGAGCAGTACTTC CASSSYQAGLLYEQYF
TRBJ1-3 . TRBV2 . TGTGCCAGCAGTGAGGCGGCCGGGTTGAACACCATATATTTT CASSEAAGLNTIYF
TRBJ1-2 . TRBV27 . TGTGCCAGCAGTTTAAGAGAAGCGGAGGGCTACACCTTC CASSLREAEGYTF
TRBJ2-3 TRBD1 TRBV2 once TGTGCCACTAAACCCGGGACAGGAGGAGATACGCAGTATTTT CATKPGTGGDTQYF
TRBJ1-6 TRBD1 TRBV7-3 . TGTGCCAGCAGCCCTACAGGGGGAGTTTCACCCCTCCACTTT CASSPTGGVSPLHF
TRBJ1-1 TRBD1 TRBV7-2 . TGTGCCAGCAGCCAGGTGGGACAGGGAAGTACTGAAGCTTTCTTT CASSQVGQGSTEAFF
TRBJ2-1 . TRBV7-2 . TGTGCCAGCAGCTTAAGGTTCGCCCTGGTCCCTGCGAATGAGCAGTTCTTC CASSLRFALVPANEQFF
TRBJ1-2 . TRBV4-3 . TGCGCCAGCAGCCAAGGACAGCACTATGGCTACACCTTC CASSQGQHYGYTF
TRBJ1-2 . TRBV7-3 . TGTGCCAGCAGCTTATCCGCCAACTATGGCTACACCTTC CASSLSANYGYTF
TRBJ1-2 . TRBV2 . TGTGCCAGCAGTGATACCTCCGGGACATCTAACTATGGCTACACCTTC CASSDTSGTSNYGYTF
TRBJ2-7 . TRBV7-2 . TGTGCCAGCAGCAGAGGGACTCACACTTCATCCTACGAGCAGTACTTC CASSRGTHTSSYEQYF
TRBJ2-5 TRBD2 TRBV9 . TGTGCCAGCAGCGTATCTAGCGGGGGCCAAGAGACCCAGTACTTC CASSVSSGGQETQYF
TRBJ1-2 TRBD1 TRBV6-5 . TGTGCCAGCAGTTACAAGGGCAGGGGGTATGGCTACACCTTC CASSYKGRGYGYTF
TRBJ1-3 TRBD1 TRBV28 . TGTGCCAGCAGTCCACCGGGACAGGGTTCCGCTGGAAACACCATATATTTT CASSPPGQGSAGNTIYF
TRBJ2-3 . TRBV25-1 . TGTGCCAGCAGTCCCGTCCGAGATACGCAGTATTTT CASSPVRDTQYF
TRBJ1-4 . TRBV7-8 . TGTGCCAGCAGCTTATGGGGGGCAACTAATGAAAAACTGTTTTTT CASSLWGATNEKLFF
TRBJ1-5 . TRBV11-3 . TGTGCCAGCAGCCTGGGACCAAATCAGCCCCAGCATTTT CASSLGPNQPQHF
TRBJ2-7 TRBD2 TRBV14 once TGTGCCAGCAGCTCATCGTCCGGGGGGACCTACGAGCAGTACTTC CASSSSSGGTYEQYF
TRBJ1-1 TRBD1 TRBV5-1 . TGCGCCAGCAGCGTAACCGGGACAGACGACACTGAAGCTTTCTTT CASSVTGTDDTEAFF
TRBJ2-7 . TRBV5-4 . TGTGCCAGCAGCCCAGGACCGATGACCTACGAGCAGTACTTC CASSPGPMTYEQYF
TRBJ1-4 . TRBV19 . TGTGCCAGTAGACCTGAAGGGGGTAGGACTAATGAAAAACTGTTTTTT CASRPEGGRTNEKLFF
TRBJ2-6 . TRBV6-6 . TGTGCCAGCAGGCAAGGAAGCGCTGGGGCCAACGTCCTGACTTTC CASRQGSAGANVLTF
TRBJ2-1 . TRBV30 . TGTGCCTGTATTAGAGACGACAATGAGCAGTTCTTC CACIRDDNEQFF
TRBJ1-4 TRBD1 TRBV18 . TGTGCCAGCTCATTTTCTAAACCGGGACAGGGGTTTGAAAAACTGTTTTTT CASSFSKPGQGFEKLFF